These 30 T cell receptor beta chains were all obtained from the same sample, sequenced in a study of response to subunit inactivated influenza vaccine. One entry per CDR3 protein results from TCRdb running MiXCR on the RT-PCR reads. The sample contains about 570,000 distinct CDR3 sequences, about 11% of which appear only once. The same sample was also studied in work on T cells expressing NK-cell markers. This second study says: 5'RACE template switching built TCR beta cDNA with unique molecular identifiers.

The sequencing used PBMCs from blood, collected on the day of vaccination. These receptor sequences come from a man aged 50-59 years who received an inactivated influenza vaccine.

This clonotype was detected a few times. The chain couples TRBV7-9 to TRBJ2-5; the D gene could be TRBD1 or TRBD2 (5 bases each). V shed 5 bases and J shed 5 bases, with 21 bases lying between them. The germline V gene has CDR1 SEHNR and CDR2 FQNEAQ (reference sequence). The CDR3 is 16 amino acids. DNA for the CDR3: TGTGCCAGCAGCAGCACCCGGGGCCCCGAAAGCGAGACCCAGTACTTC. This translates into CASSSTRGPESETQYF.

This clonotype was seen only a few times. V gene TRBV27 combines with J gene TRBJ2-3, with 7 bases fitting TRBD2. The CDR3 loop spans 14 amino acids. V was pared by 8 bases and J by 3 bases, with 8 bases of the junction left unmatched. CDR1 MNHEY and CDR2 SMNVEV come from the germline V gene (reference sequence). CDR3 sequence (DNA): TGTGCCAGCCGGAGCGGGGTATTTACAGATACGCAGTATTTT. Its protein is CASRSGVFTDTQYF.

The chain joins TRBV20-1 to TRBJ2-5; 7 bases are a match to TRBD2. CDR1 is DFQATT and CDR2 is SNEGSKA in the germline V gene (reference sequence). The CDR3 is 14 residues long. Unmatched junction bases numbered 4, after V lost 1 base and J lost 2 bases. The CDR3 is CSARGLADQETQYF. As DNA, the CDR3 is TGCAGTGCTAGAGGGCTAGCGGATCAAGAGACCCAGTACTTC.

The table lists this clonotype with a few counts. The chain uses TRBV12-3 or TRBV12-4 and TRBJ2-2; D possibly uses TRBD1 or TRBD2 (6 bases each). V lost 7 bases and J 0 bases, leaving 12 bases between the germline ends. The CDR3 covers 15 residues. CDR3 amino acids: CASNEGGSNTGELFF. The CDR3 coding sequence is TGTGCCAGCAACGAGGGGGGCTCGAACACCGGGGAGCTGTTTTTT.

V is TRBV19 and J is TRBJ2-3; D is unresolved. Per germline, CDR1 LNHDA and CDR2 SQIVND (reference sequence). This CDR3 spans 16 amino acids. Trimming cost V 1 base and J 2 bases, with 13 bases left between them. CDR3 residues: CASSIGPPIDTDTQYF. Written as DNA, the CDR3 is TGTGCCAGTAGTATAGGCCCCCCGATAGACACAGATACGCAGTATTTT.

The V call is TRBV10-3, the J call TRBJ2-7, with D hard to call. In germline, CDR1 is ENHRY, CDR2 SYGVKD. CDR3 length: 12 amino acids. Trimming pared 4 bases from V and 7 bases from J, leaving 11 bases between. CDR3 sequence reads: CAISGTGLEQYF. In DNA, the CDR3 is TGTGCCATCAGTGGGACCGGTTTAGAGCAGTACTTC.

This clonotype was detected only a few times. The V and J genes are TRBV24-1 and TRBJ2-1; 7 nucleotides align to TRBD1. V lost 3 bases to trimming and J lost 7 bases; unmatched junction nucleotides: 8. Germline assignment: CDR1 KGHDR and CDR2 SFDVKD. CDR3 length equals 15 residues. The CDR3 DNA sequence: TGTGCCACCAGTGATCCAACAGAGGACAGGAATGAGCAGTTCTTC. This gives the protein CATSDPTEDRNEQFF.

The J gene is TRBJ1-4, the V gene TRBV4-1, with 10 positions matching TRBD1. This CDR3 contains 15 residues. V lost 4 bases and J lost 5; bases outside the gene matches: 4. Germline CDR1 is MGHRA and CDR2 is YSYEKL. CDR3 amino acids: CASSRQGAMNEKLFF. The CDR3 DNA reads TGCGCCAGCAGCCGACAGGGGGCGATGAATGAAAAACTGTTTTTT.

This clonotype was picked up many times. The chain combines TRBV9 with TRBJ2-1; 8 positions agree with TRBD2. The J segment lost 0 bases and the V segment lost 2 bases, leaving 1 base of the junction unmatched. This CDR3 contains 15 residues. Germline V gene sequence: CDR1 SGDLS, CDR2 YYNGEE. CDR3 in amino acids: CASSVGTSSYNEQFF. The CDR3 nucleotides read TGTGCCAGCAGCGTTGGGACTAGCTCCTACAATGAGCAGTTCTTC.

The chain combines TRBV7-9 with TRBJ2-1, with 7 bases aligning to TRBD1. The CDR3 runs to 14 residues. Germline CDR1 SEHNR, CDR2 FQNEAQ (reference sequence). Trimming took 7 bases from V and 10 from J; bases not matched to a gene: 13. This CDR3 reads CASIRTGLEGEQFF. The CDR3 nucleotides are TGTGCCAGCATCAGGACAGGCCTCGAAGGGGAGCAGTTCTTC.

This clonotype was picked up a small number of times. This chain links TRBV28 with TRBJ2-3, with a possible D match to TRBD2 (5 bases). V dropped 5 bases and J dropped 1 base, with 13 bases sitting between them. Germline assignment: CDR1 MDHEN and CDR2 SYDVKM. The CDR3 runs to 15 residues. CDR3 amino acids: CASSPRMRGTDTQYF. The CDR3 coding sequence is TGTGCCAGCAGTCCCCGCATGCGGGGCACAGATACGCAGTATTTT.

This clonotype was detected ten times or more. The chain couples TRBV27 to TRBJ2-1; 10 bases are a match to TRBD2. This CDR3 comprises 15 residues. The V gene's germline CDR1 is MNHEY and CDR2 SMNVEV (reference sequence). Trimming took 5 bases from V and 1 from J; bases not matched to a gene: 2. The CDR3 bases are TGTGCCAGCAGTCGAGCGGGAGGGTCCTACAATGAGCAGTTCTTC. It translates to CASSRAGGSYNEQFF.

This clonotype was counted only a few times. V usage is TRBV7-2 and J usage is TRBJ2-2, with D hard to call. The V gene lost 2 bases and the J gene lost 5 bases, with 12 bases spanning the gap. This CDR3 is built from 15 residues. Germline CDR1 reads SGHTA; CDR2 reads FQGNSA. CDR3: CASSLRTKGTGELFF. The CDR3 nucleotides are TGTGCCAGCAGCTTACGAACAAAAGGGACCGGGGAGCTGTTTTTT.

This chain uses TRBV10-3 with TRBJ2-7, with D tentatively TRBD1 (5 bases). This CDR3 is 13 amino acids long. The germline CDR1 and CDR2 sequences are ENHRY and SYGVKD. Trimming stripped 6 bases from V and 4 bases from J, with 13 bases between. The CDR3 nucleotides read TGTGCCATCAGGGGCGACAGTTTATACGAGCAGTACTTC. Translated, it gives CAIRGDSLYEQYF.

This clonotype was recorded many times. The chain is built from TRBV12-3 or TRBV12-4 and TRBJ2-3, with TRBD2 matching 11 bases. The CDR3 contains 13 residues. J gave up 5 bases and V 6 bases, and 1 base lay outside the gene matches. The CDR3 nucleotides are TGTGCCAGCAGGGGACTAGCGGTAGATACGCAGTATTTT. Its protein product is CASRGLAVDTQYF.

This chain uses TRBV12-3 or TRBV12-4 with TRBJ2-2, with D perhaps given as TRBD1 or TRBD2 (6 bases each). Trimming removed 1 base at V and 7 bases at J, with 13 bases between. CDR3 size: 15 residues. The CDR3 is CASSLVGGRGGELFF. CDR3 in DNA: TGTGCCAGCAGTTTAGTCGGGGGCAGGGGCGGGGAGCTGTTTTTT.

The gene calls are TRBV4-1 and TRBJ2-1, with TRBD1 matching over 7 bases. Trimming removed 6 bases from V and 6 bases from J; junction bases left unmatched: 11. Germline lookup yields CDR1 MGHRA and CDR2 YSYEKL. The CDR3 is 15 residues long. CDR3 sequence: CASRLRDSPFNEQFF. The CDR3 region has the DNA TGCGCCAGCAGGCTCCGGGACAGTCCTTTCAATGAGCAGTTCTTC.

This clonotype was seen a handful of times. The V call is TRBV6-5, the J call TRBJ2-2; D possibly uses TRBD1 or TRBD2 (5 bases each). With 2 bases removed from V and 0 bases from J, the gap between germline ends came to 10 bases. The CDR3 totals 16 residues. CDR1 and CDR2 from the germline V gene are MNHEY and SVGAGI. The CDR3 here is CASSYGTVANTGELFF. Here the CDR3 DNA reads TGTGCCAGCAGTTACGGGACCGTCGCGAACACCGGGGAGCTGTTTTTT.

The rearrangement links TRBV12-3 or TRBV12-4 to TRBJ1-2; no definite D call. V lost 1 base to trimming and J lost 6 bases, with 9 bases between them. The CDR3 is made up of 13 amino acids. The CDR3 protein is CASSLEGIHGYTF. In nucleotides, the CDR3 is TGTGCCAGCAGTTTAGAAGGTATCCATGGCTACACCTTC.

This clonotype was seen at least ten times. The chain employs TRBV6-1 and TRBJ1-4; D gene ambiguous. Per germline, CDR1 MNHNS and CDR2 SASEGT. The V gene lost 5 bases and the J gene lost 8 bases, with 12 bases spanning the gap. This CDR3 spans 13 amino acids. In nucleotides, the CDR3 is TGTGCCAGCAGTATCAACAGTGGGGAAAAACTGTTTTTT. It encodes CASSINSGEKLFF.

This chain uses TRBV5-6 with TRBJ2-4; D is possibly TRBD1 (6 bases). The germline V gene encodes CDR1 SGHDT and CDR2 YYEEEE. V lost 5 bases and J lost 6, with 12 bases in between. CDR3 length: 13 amino acids. In DNA form, the CDR3 reads TGTGCCAGCAGTTCCGGGACACCAAACATTCAGTACTTC. Translating it yields CASSSGTPNIQYF.

The chain joins TRBV12-3 or TRBV12-4 to TRBJ2-1; 11 nucleotides match TRBD2. Unmatched junction bases numbered 5, after V lost 1 base and J lost 15 bases. This CDR3 region has 13 residues. CDR3 protein: CASSLVSGGAAFF. The CDR3 nucleotides are TGTGCCAGCAGTTTAGTTAGCGGGGGGGCGGCGTTCTTC.

This clonotype was picked up many times. V is TRBV25-1 and J is TRBJ2-1; 7 bases align to TRBD2. Per the germline V gene, CDR1 is MGHDK and CDR2 is SYGVNS. J lost 4 bases, V lost 4 bases, and 4 bases had no gene match. This CDR3 region has 14 residues. The CDR3, as DNA: TGTGCCAGCAGTGGTGCGGGGGTATACAATGAGCAGTTCTTC. This gives the protein CASSGAGVYNEQFF.

This clonotype was found many times. The V call is TRBV11-2, the J call TRBJ2-1; D gene uncertain. Looked up from germline, CDR1 is SGHAT and CDR2 is FQNNGV. This CDR3 has 11 residues. V lost 8 bases and J 15 bases, leaving 17 bases between the germline ends. This chain's CDR3 is CASLSSFRVFF. The CDR3 region has the DNA TGTGCCAGCCTTTCTTCGTTCCGCGTGTTCTTC.

This clonotype was detected ten times or more. The chain recombines TRBV12-3 or TRBV12-4 with TRBJ1-1; D possibly corresponds to TRBD1 (5 bases). CDR3 length: 14 amino acids. The V and J ends lost 4 bases and 5 bases respectively, with 14 bases between them. The CDR3 DNA reads TGTGCCAGCAGTTCACTAACCGGGGGTACTGAAGCTTTCTTT. Its translation: CASSSLTGGTEAFF.

This clonotype was observed a handful of times. V and J are TRBV10-3 and TRBJ2-2; tentative D call: TRBD2 (5 bases). From germline, CDR1 is ENHRY and CDR2 SYGVKD. The CDR3 has 16 amino acids. V lost 6 bases to trimming and J lost 5 bases, with 19 bases between them. In DNA form, the CDR3 reads TGTGCCATCAGAACTCTCGGCTCGGGGTTGACCGGGGAGCTGTTTTTT. It encodes CAIRTLGSGLTGELFF.

Only a few counts were recorded for this clonotype. The chain couples TRBV15 to TRBJ2-1; D unresolved. The CDR3 runs 13 residues. Looked up from germline, CDR1 is LNHNV and CDR2 is YYDKDF (reference sequence). V lost 0 bases to trimming and J lost 8 bases, with 8 bases between them. The CDR3: CATSRDPRHEQFF. For the CDR3, the DNA is TGTGCCACCAGCAGAGATCCCCGGCATGAGCAGTTCTTC.

The chain uses TRBV7-9 and TRBJ1-6; a weak D match, TRBD1 (6 bases). The CDR3 spans 15 residues. Germline V gives CDR1 SEHNR, CDR2 FQNEAQ (reference sequence). Trimming left V 4 bases short and J 6 bases short, with 13 bases between. CDR3 sequence: CASSSSTGFNSPLHF. CDR3 nucleotide sequence: TGTGCCAGCAGCTCGTCAACAGGGTTTAATTCACCCCTCCACTTT.

The table lists this clonotype with a few counts. The CDR3 protein is CSARDVAGPTDTQYF. The DNA of the CDR3 is TGCAGTGCTAGAGATGTGGCGGGTCCAACAGATACGCAGTATTTT. This rearrangement joins TRBV20-1 to TRBJ2-3, with D possibly TRBD2 on 5 matching bases. CDR3 size: 15 residues. The ends were cut back, 0 bases at V and 3 bases at J, with 13 bases in the middle. The V gene's germline CDR1 is DFQATT and CDR2 SNEGSKA (reference sequence).

In this sample, this clonotype turned up a few times. The J gene is TRBJ2-7, the V gene TRBV6-2 or TRBV6-3, with 9 bases that match TRBD1. V dropped 11 bases and J dropped 3; count of bases not matched to a gene: 8. The CDR3 loop spans 13 amino acids. CDR1 and CDR2 from the germline V gene are MNHEY and SVGEGT. CDR3 region: CAATQGAIYEQYF. CDR3 in DNA: TGTGCCGCTACACAGGGGGCAATCTACGAGCAGTACTTC.